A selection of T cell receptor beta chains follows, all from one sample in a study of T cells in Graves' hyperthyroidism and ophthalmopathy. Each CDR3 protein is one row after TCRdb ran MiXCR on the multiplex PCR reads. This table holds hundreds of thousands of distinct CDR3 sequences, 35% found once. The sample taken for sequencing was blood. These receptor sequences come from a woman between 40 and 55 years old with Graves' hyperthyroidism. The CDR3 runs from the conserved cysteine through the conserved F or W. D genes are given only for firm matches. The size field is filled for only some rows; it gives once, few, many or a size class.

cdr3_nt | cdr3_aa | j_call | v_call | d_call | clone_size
TGTGCCACCAGCACCTACGGGACTAGCGGATACAATGAGCAGTTCTTC | CATSTYGTSGYNEQFF | TRBJ2-1 | TRBV15 | TRBD2 | -
TGCAGTGCTAGCCCAGGGCATAATGAAAAACTGTTTTTT | CSASPGHNEKLFF | TRBJ1-4 | TRBV20-1 | - | many
TGTGCCAGCAGTCCCGGACACGAAGATACAGGGGCCGAACAGCCCCAGCATTTT | CASSPGHEDTGAEQPQHF | TRBJ1-5 | TRBV12-3/TRBV12-4 | TRBD1 | -
TGTGCCTCGGGGGATGGAGACACTGAAGCTTTCTTT | CASGDGDTEAFF | TRBJ1-1 | TRBV6-2/TRBV6-3 | - | many
TGCGCCAGCAGTGAGATGGGGGCTCCCTACGAGCAGTACTTC | CASSEMGAPYEQYF | TRBJ2-7 | TRBV10-2 | - | -
TGTGCCAGCAGCCCGCTAGCGGGGGGCGGGGAGACCCAGTACTTC | CASSPLAGGGETQYF | TRBJ2-5 | TRBV7-8 | TRBD2 | many
TGTGCCAGCAGTAGCTTTCGGGGGAACTATGGCTACACCTTC | CASSSFRGNYGYTF | TRBJ1-2 | TRBV12-3/TRBV12-4 | - | few
TGTGCCAGCGATAGGCAGGGACGCACCGGGGAGCTGTTTTTT | CASDRQGRTGELFF | TRBJ2-2 | TRBV10-3 | - | few
TGTGCCAGCAGCCCCGGTGGCCTAACTATCAACACCGGGGAGCTGTTTTTT | CASSPGGLTINTGELFF | TRBJ2-2 | TRBV7-9 | - | few
TGTGCCAGCAGCCAAGATAGGGGGGGATCGCAGTACTTC | CASSQDRGGSQYF | TRBJ2-7 | TRBV3-1 | - | few
TGTGCCAGCAGCCTGAGGGGCCAAGCGGGAGTTGACGAGCAGTACTTC | CASSLRGQAGVDEQYF | TRBJ2-7 | TRBV9 | TRBD2 | many
TGTGCCAGCACTCGAGCCGGGACGGAAAAAAACATTCAGTACTTC | CASTRAGTEKNIQYF | TRBJ2-4 | TRBV9 | - | -
TGTGCCACCCAGGGCCTGACTAGCGTCTACGAGCAGTACTTC | CATQGLTSVYEQYF | TRBJ2-7 | TRBV10-3 | TRBD2 | -
TGCGCCAGCCGAGGGACAGGGACTAATGAAAAACTGTTTTTT | CASRGTGTNEKLFF | TRBJ1-4 | TRBV10-1 | TRBD1 | few
TGTGCCAGCAGCTTAGTCGGAGGACGGTCCAATTCACCCCTCCACTTT | CASSLVGGRSNSPLHF | TRBJ1-6 | TRBV7-2 | - | -
TGTGCCAGCCGGGACACCGGTCCACAGCTCTATGGCTACACCTTC | CASRDTGPQLYGYTF | TRBJ1-2 | TRBV25-1 | - | -
TGTGCCATCAGGGACTCCGCTCGTGGAGATACGCAGTATTTT | CAIRDSARGDTQYF | TRBJ2-3 | TRBV10-3 | - | -
TGTGCCAGCAGTTACCCGAGAGAGGGCCATCAGCCCCAGCATTTT | CASSYPREGHQPQHF | TRBJ1-5 | TRBV12-3/TRBV12-4 | - | -
TGTGCCAGCAGCCCACAGGACTCCGCGAATCAGCCCCAGTACTTC | CASSPQDSANQPQYF | TRBJ2-5 | TRBV11-2 | - | once
TGTGCCAGCAGCGCCCATTCTGACAGCCACCTAACCAACACTGAAGCTTTCTTT | CASSAHSDSHLTNTEAFF | TRBJ1-1 | TRBV9 | - | few
TGTGCCAGCAGTTATCTCCGACAGGGTTTAGCTGGCTACACCTTC | CASSYLRQGLAGYTF | TRBJ1-2 | TRBV10-3 | TRBD1 | -
TGCGCCAGCAGCCCTTCACCAGCCGGGGGGTGGGACTCCTACGAGCAGTACTTC | CASSPSPAGGWDSYEQYF | TRBJ2-7 | TRBV7-9 | TRBD2 | -
TGTGCCAGCAGTTTCGAGGCGGAGGCTTTCTTT | CASSFEAEAFF | TRBJ1-1 | TRBV12-3/TRBV12-4 | - | many
TGCGCCAGCAGCCCGAGAACGAACACCGGGGAGCTGTTTTTT | CASSPRTNTGELFF | TRBJ2-2 | TRBV5-1 | - | few
TGTGCCAGCAGCTCGGGACTAGCGGGAGGCTACACCTTC | CASSSGLAGGYTF | TRBJ1-2 | TRBV11-1 | - | once
TGTGCCAGCAGTGGATGGGACAGGGACGACTATGGCTACACCTTC | CASSGWDRDDYGYTF | TRBJ1-2 | TRBV25-1 | TRBD1 | -
TGTGCCACCAGCGGCGACTTGGGGAACACTGAAGCTTTCTTT | CATSGDLGNTEAFF | TRBJ1-1 | TRBV15 | - | many
TGCGCCAGCAGCCAAAACATGGACAGACTTAGCAATCAGCCCCAGCATTTT | CASSQNMDRLSNQPQHF | TRBJ1-5 | TRBV7-8 | - | -